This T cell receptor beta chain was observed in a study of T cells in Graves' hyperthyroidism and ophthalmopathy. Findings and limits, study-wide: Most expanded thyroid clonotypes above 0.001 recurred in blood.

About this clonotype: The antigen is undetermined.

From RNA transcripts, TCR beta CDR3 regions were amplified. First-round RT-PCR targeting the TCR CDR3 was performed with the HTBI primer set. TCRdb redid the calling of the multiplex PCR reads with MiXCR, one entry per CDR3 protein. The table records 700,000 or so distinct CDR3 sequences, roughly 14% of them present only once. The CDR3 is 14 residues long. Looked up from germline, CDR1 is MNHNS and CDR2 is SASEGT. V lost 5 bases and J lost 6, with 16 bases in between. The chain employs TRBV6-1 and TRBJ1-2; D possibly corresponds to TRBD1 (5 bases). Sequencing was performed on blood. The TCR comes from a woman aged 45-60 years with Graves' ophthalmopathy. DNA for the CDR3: TGTGCCAGCAGTACGAGGGCAGGGAAGGATGGCTACACCTTC. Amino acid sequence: CASSTRAGKDGYTF.